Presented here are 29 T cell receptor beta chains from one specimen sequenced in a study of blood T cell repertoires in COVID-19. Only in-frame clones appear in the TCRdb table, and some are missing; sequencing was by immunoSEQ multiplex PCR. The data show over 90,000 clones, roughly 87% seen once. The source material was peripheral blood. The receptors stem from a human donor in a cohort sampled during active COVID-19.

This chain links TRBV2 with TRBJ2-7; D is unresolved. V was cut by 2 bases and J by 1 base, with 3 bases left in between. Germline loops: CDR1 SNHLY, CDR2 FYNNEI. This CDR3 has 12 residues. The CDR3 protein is CASSEYSYEQYF. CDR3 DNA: TGTGCCAGCAGTGAATATTCCTACGAGCAGTACTTC.

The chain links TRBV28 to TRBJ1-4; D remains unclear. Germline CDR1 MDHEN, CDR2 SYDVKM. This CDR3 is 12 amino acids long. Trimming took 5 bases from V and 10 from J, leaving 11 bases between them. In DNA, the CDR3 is TGTGCCAGCAGTCCCCCCCGGGGAAAACTGTTTTTT. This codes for CASSPPRGKLFF.

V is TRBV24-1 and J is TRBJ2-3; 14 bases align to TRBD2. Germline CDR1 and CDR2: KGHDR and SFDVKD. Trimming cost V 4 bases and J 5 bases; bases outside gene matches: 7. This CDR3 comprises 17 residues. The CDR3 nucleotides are TGTGCCACCAGTGAGTCGGGACTAGCGGGAGTAGAAGATACGCAGTATTTT. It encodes CATSESGLAGVEDTQYF.

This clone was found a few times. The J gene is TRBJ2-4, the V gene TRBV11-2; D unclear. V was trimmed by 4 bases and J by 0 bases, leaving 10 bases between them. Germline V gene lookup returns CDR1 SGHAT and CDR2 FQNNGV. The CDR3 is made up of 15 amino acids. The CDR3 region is CASSSKTLAKNIQYF. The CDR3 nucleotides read TGTGCCAGCAGCTCAAAGACTCTAGCCAAAAACATTCAGTACTTC.

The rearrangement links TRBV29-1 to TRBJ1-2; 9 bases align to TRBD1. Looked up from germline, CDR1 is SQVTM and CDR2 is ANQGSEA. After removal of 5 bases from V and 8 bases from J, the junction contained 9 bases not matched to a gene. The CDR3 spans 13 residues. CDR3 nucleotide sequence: TGCAGCGTTCGGACAGGGGAGTTATACGGCTACACCTTC. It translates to CSVRTGELYGYTF.

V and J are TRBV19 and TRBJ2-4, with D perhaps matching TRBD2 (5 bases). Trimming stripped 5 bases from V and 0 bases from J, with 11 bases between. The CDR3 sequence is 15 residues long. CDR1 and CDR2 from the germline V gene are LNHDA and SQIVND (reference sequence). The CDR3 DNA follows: TGTGCCAGTAGTGGACGGGGTCTAGCCAAAAACATTCAGTACTTC. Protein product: CASSGRGLAKNIQYF.

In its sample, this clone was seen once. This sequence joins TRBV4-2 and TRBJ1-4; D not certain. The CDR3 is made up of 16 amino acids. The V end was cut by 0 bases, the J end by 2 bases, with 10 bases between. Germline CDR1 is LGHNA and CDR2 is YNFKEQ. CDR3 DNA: TGTGCCAGCAGCCAAGAGAGGGCCACCACTAATGAAAAACTGTTTTTT. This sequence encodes CASSQERATTNEKLFF.

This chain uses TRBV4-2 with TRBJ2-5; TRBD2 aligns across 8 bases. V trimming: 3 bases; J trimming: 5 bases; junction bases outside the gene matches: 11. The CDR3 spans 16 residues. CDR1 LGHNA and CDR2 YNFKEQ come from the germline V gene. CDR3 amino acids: CASSQRGGREDETQYF. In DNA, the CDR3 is TGTGCCAGCAGCCAGCGCGGGGGGCGGGAGGATGAGACCCAGTACTTC.

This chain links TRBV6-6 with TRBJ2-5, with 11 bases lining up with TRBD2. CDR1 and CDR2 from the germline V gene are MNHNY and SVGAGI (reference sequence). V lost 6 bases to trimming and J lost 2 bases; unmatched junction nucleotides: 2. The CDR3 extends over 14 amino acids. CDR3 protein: CASRRLAGQETQYF. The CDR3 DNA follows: TGTGCCAGCAGGAGACTAGCGGGACAAGAGACCCAGTACTTC.

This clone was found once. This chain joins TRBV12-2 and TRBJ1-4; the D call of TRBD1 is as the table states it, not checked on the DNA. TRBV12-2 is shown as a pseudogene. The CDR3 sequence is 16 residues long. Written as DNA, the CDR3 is TGTGCAAGTCGCTTAGGGGGGACAGCCACTAATGAAAAACTGTTTTTT. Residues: CASRLGGTATNEKLFF.

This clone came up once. The chain's CDR3 is CASSPDMTPNYGYTF. In nucleotides, the CDR3 is TGTGCCAGCTCACCCGACATGACACCTAACTATGGCTACACCTTC. This chain connects TRBV18 to TRBJ1-2; D is unclear. Between the trimmed V and J ends, which lost 3 bases and 0 bases, there was a span of 11 bases. CDR3 length equals 15 residues. CDR1 is KGHSH and CDR2 is LQKENI in the germline V gene.

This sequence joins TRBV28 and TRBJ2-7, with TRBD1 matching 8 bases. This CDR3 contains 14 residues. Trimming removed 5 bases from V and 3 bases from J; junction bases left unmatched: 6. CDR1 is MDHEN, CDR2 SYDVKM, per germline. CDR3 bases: TGTGCCAGCAGTCCCTTACAGGGGGGCTACGAGCAGTACTTC. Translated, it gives CASSPLQGGYEQYF.

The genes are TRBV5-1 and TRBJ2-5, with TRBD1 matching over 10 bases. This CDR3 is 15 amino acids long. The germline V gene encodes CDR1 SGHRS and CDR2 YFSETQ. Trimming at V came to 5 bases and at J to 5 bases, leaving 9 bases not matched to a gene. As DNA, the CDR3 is TGCGCCAGCAGGGTAACCCCGGGACAGGGGGAGACCCAGTACTTC. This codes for CASRVTPGQGETQYF.

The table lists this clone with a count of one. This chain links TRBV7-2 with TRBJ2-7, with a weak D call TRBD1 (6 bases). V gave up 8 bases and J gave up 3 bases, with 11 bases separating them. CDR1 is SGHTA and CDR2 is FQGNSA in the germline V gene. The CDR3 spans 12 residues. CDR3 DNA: TGTGCCAGCGGGGGCGCGAGCTACGAGCAGTACTTC. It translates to CASGGASYEQYF.

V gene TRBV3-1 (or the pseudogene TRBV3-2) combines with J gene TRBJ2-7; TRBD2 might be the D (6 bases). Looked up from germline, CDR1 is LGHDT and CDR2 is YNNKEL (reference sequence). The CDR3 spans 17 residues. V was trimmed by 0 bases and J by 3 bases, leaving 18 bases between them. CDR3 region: CASSQERPGLRFYEQYF. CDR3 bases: TGTGCCAGCAGCCAAGAACGCCCGGGACTGAGGTTCTACGAGCAGTACTTC.

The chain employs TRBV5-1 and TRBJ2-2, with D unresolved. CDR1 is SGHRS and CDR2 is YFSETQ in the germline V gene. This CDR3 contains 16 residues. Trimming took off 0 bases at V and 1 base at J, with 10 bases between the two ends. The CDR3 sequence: CASSLETYRNTGELFF. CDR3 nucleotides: TGCGCCAGCAGCTTGGAGACATATCGGAACACCGGGGAGCTGTTTTTT.

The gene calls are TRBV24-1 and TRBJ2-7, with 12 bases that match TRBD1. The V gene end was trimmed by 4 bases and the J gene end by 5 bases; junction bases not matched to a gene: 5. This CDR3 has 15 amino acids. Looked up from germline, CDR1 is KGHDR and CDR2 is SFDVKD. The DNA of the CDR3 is TGTGCCACCAGTGACTCCGGGACAGGGGGCAACGAGCAGTACTTC. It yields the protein CATSDSGTGGNEQYF.

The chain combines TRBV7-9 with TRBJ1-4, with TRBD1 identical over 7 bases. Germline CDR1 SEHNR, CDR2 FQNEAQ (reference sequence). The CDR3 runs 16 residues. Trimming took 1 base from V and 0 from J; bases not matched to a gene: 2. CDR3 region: CASSLEGAATNEKLFF. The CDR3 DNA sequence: TGTGCCAGCAGCTTAGAGGGGGCCGCAACTAATGAAAAACTGTTTTTT.

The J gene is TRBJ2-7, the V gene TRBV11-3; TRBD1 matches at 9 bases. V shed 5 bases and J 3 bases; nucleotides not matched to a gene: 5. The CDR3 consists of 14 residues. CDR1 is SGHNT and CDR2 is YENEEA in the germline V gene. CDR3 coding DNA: TGTGCCAGCAGCGTTTGGGACAGGGTCTACGAGCAGTACTTC. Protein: CASSVWDRVYEQYF.

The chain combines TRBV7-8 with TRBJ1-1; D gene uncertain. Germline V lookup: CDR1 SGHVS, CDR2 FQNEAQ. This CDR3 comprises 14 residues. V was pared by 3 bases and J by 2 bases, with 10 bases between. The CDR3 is CASSFGRGNTEAFF. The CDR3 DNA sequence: TGTGCCAGCAGCTTCGGCAGAGGCAACACTGAAGCTTTCTTT.

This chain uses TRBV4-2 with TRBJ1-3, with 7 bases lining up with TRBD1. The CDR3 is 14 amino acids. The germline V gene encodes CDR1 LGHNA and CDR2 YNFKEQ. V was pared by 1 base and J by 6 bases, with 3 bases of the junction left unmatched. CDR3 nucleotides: TGTGCCAGCAGCCAAGTAGGGGGCGAAAACACCATATATTTT. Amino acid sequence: CASSQVGGENTIYF.

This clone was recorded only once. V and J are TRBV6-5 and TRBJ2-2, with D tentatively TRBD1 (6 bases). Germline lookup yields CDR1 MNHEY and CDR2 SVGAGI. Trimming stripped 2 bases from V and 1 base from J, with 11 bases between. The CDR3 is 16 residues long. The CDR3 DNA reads TGTGCCAGCAGTTACGGGCAGGGGCGGAACACCGGGGAGCTGTTTTTT. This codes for CASSYGQGRNTGELFF.

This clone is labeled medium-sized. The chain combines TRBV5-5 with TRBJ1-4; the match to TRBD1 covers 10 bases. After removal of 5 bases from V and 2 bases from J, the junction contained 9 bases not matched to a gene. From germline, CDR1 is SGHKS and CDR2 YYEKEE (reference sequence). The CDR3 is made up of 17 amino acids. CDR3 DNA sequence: TGTGCCAGCAGTCAGATGACAGGGGGCTGGACTAATGAAAAACTGTTTTTT. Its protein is CASSQMTGGWTNEKLFF.

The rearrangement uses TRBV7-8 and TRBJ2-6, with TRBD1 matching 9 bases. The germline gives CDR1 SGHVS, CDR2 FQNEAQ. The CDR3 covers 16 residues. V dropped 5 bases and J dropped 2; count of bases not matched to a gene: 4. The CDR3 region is CASSLQGAAGANVLTF. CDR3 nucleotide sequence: TGTGCCAGCAGCCTACAGGGGGCGGCTGGGGCCAACGTCCTGACTTTC. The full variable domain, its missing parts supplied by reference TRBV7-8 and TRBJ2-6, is GAGVSQSPRYKVAKRGQDVALRCDPISGHVSLFWYQQALGQGPEFLTYFQNEAQLDKSGLPSDRFFAERPEGSVSTLKIQRTQQEDSAVYLCASSLQGAAGANVLTFGAGSRLTVL.

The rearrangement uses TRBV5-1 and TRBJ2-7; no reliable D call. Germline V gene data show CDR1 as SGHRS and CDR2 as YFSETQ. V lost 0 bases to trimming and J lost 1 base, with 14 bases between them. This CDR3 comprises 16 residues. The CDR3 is CASSLVGTQDSYEQYF. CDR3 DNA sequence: TGCGCCAGCAGCTTGGTCGGTACTCAAGATTCCTACGAGCAGTACTTC.

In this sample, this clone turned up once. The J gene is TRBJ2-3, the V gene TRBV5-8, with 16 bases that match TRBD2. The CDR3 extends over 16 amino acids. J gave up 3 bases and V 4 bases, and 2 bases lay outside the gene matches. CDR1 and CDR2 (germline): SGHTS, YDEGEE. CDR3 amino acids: CASSPGLAGGTDTQYF. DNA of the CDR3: TGTGCCAGCAGCCCGGGACTAGCGGGGGGGACAGATACGCAGTATTTT.

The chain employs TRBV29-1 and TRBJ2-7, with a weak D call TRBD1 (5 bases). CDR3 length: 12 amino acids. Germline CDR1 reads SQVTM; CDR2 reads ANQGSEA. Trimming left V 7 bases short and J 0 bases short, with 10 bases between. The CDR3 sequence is CSALTVSYEQYF. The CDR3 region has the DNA TGCAGCGCTTTGACAGTCTCCTACGAGCAGTACTTC.

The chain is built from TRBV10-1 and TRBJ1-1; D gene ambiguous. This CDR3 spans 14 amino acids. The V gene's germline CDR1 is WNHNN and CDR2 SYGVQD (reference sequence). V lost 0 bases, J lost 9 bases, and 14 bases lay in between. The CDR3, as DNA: TGCGCCAGCAGTGAGTCGGAGGGAAAGTCTAAAGCTTTCTTT. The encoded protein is CASSESEGKSKAFF.

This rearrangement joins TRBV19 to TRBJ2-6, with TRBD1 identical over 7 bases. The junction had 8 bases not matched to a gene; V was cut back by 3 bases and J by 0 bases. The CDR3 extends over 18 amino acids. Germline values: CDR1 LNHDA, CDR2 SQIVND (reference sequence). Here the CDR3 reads CASSIQGGYNSGANVLTF. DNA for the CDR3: TGTGCCAGTAGTATTCAAGGGGGCTATAACTCTGGGGCCAACGTCCTGACTTTC.